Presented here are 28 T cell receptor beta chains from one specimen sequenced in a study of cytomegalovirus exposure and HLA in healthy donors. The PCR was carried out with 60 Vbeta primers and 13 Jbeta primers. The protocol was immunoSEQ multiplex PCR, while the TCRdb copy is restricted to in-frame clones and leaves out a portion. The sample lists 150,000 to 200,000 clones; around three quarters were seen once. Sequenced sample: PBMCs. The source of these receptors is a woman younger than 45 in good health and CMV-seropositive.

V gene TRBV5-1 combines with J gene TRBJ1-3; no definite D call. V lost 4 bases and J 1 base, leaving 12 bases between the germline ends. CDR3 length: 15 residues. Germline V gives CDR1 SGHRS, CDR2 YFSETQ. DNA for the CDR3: TGCGCCAGCAGCGGAGGAGGACTTTCTGGAAACACCATATATTTT. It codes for CASSGGGLSGNTIYF.

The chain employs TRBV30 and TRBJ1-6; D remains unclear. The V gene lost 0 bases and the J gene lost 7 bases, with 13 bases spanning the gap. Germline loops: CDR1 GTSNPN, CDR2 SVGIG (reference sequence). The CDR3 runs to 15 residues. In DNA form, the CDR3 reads TGTGCCTGGAGTGTACCCACCCTCGGGAATTCACCCCTCCACTTT. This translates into CAWSVPTLGNSPLHF.

This chain's CDR3 is CASGGAAPVGEQFF. The CDR3 region has the DNA TGTGCCAGCGGCGGGGCGGCTCCCGTTGGGGAGCAGTTCTTC. The chain links TRBV28 to TRBJ2-1, with D possibly TRBD2 on 6 matching bases. V gave up 8 bases and J gave up 10 bases, with 21 bases separating them. The germline V gene encodes CDR1 MDHEN and CDR2 SYDVKM. The CDR3 consists of 14 residues.

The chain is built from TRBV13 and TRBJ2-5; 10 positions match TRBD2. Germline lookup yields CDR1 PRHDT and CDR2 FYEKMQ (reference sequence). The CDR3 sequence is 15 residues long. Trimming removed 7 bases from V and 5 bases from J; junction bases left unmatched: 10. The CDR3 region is CASTQSGRAVETQYF. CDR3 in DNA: TGTGCCAGCACCCAAAGCGGGAGGGCCGTGGAGACCCAGTACTTC.

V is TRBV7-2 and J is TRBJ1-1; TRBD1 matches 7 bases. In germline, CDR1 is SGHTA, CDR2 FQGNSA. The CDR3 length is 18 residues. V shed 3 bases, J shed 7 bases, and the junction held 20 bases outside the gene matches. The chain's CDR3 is CASSLVVGWVEGAIEAFF. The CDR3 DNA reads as TGTGCCAGCAGCTTGGTAGTAGGGTGGGTTGAGGGGGCGATTGAAGCTTTCTTT.

This CDR3 reads CASSLTGYEQYF. DNA for the CDR3: TGTGCCAGCAGCTTGACGGGGTACGAGCAGTACTTC. This chain connects TRBV11-2 to TRBJ2-7, with D maybe TRBD2 (5 bases). V lost 3 bases and J lost 4, with 7 bases in between. CDR3 length: 12 residues. Per the germline V gene, CDR1 is SGHAT and CDR2 is FQNNGV.

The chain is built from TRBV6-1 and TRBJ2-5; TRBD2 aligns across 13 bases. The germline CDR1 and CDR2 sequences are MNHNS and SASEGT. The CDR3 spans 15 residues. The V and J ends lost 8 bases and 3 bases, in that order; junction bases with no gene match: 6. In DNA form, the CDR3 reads TGTGCCAGCCTTTCCGGACTAGCGGGAGAAGAGACCCAGTACTTC. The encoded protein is CASLSGLAGEETQYF.

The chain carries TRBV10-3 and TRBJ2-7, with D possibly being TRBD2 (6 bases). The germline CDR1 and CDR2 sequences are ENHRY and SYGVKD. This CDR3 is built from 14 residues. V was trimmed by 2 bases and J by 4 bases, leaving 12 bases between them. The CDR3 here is CAISEKGTEYEQYF. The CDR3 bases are TGTGCCATCAGTGAGAAGGGGACTGAGTACGAGCAGTACTTC.

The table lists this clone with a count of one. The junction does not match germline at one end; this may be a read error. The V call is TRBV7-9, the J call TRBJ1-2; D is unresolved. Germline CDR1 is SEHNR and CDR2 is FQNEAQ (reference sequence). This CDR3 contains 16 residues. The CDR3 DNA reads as TGTTCCAGCAGCTTGACTCTGACCGGCTCGCTTAATGGCTACACCTTC. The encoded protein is CSSSLTLTGSLNGYTF.

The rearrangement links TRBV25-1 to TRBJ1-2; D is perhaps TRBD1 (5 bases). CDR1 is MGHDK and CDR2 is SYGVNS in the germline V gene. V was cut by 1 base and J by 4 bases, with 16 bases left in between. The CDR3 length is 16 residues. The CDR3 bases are TGTGCCAGCAGTGAATGGGGCCAGGGAGGGGCCTATGGCTACACCTTC. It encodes CASSEWGQGGAYGYTF.

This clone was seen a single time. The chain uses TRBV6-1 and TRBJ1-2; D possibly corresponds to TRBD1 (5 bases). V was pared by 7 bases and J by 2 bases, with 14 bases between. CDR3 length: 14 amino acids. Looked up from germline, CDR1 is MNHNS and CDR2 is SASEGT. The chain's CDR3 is CASTPDGGNYGYTF. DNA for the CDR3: TGTGCCAGCACTCCCGACGGGGGGAACTATGGCTACACCTTC.

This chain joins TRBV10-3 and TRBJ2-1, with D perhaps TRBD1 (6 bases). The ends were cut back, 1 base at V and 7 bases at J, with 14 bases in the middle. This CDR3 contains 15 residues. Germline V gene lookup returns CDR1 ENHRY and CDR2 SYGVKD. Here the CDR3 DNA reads TGTGCCATCAGTGAGTTGGGGGCGGTGGGGAATGAGCAGTTCTTC. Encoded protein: CAISELGAVGNEQFF.

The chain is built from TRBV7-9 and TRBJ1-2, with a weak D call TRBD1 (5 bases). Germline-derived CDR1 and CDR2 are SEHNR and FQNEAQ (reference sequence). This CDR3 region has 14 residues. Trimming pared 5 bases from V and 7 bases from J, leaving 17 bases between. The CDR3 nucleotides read TGTGCCAGCAGCCCATTAGGGGTTATTAGTGGCTACACCTTC. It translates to CASSPLGVISGYTF. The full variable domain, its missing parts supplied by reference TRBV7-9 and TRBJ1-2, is DTGVSQNPRHKITKRGQNVTFRCDPISEHNRLYWYRQTLGQGPEFLTYFQNEAQLEKSRLLSDRFSAERPKGSFSTLEIQRTEQGDSAMYLCASSPLGVISGYTFGSGTRLTVV.

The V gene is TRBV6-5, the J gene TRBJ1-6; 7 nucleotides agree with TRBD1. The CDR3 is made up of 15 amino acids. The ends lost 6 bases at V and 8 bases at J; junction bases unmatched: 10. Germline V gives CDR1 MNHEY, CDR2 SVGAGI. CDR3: CASSPWTGGHSPLHF. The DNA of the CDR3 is TGTGCCAGCAGCCCATGGACAGGCGGCCATTCACCCCTCCACTTT.

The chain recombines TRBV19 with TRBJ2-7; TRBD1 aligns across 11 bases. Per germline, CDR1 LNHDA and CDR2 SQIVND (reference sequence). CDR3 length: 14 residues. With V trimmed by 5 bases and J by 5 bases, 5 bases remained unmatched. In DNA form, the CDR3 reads TGTGCCAGTAGTTCGGACAGGGGGCGAGACGAGCAGTACTTC. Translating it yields CASSSDRGRDEQYF.

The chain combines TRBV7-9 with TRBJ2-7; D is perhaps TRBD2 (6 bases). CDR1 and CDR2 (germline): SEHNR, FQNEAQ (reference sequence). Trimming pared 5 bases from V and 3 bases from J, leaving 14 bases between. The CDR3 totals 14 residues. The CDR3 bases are TGTGCCAGCAGCCAGGGACTGATGCACTACGAGCAGTACTTC. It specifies CASSQGLMHYEQYF.

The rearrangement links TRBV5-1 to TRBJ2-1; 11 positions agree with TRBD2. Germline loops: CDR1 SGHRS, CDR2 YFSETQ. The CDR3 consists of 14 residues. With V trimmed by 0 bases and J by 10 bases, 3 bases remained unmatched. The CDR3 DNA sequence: TGCGCCAGCAGCTTGGGTAGCGGGAGGGGGGAGCAGTTCTTC. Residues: CASSLGSGRGEQFF.

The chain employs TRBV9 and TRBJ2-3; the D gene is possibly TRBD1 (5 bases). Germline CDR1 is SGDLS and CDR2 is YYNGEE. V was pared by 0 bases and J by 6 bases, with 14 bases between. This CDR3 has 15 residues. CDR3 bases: TGTGCCAGCAGCGTAGGTTGGGGCGGCAGGGATACGCAGTATTTT. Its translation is CASSVGWGGRDTQYF.

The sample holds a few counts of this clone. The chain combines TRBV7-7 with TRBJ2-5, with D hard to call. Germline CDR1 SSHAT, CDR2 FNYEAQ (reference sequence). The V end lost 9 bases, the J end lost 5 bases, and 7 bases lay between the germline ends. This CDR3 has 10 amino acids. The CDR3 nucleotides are TGTGCCAGACCGCGGGAGACCCAGTACTTC. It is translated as CARPRETQYF.

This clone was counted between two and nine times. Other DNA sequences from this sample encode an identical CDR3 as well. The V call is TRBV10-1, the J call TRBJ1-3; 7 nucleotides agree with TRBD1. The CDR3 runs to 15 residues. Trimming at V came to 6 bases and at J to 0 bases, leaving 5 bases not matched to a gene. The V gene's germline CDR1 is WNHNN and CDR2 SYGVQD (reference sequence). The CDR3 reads CASSFDRDSGNTIYF. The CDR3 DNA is TGCGCCAGCAGCTTCGACAGGGACTCTGGAAACACCATATATTTT.

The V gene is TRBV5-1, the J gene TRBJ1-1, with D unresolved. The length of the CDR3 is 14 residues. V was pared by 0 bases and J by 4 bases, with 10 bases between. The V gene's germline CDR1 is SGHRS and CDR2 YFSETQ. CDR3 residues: CASSLGVPGTEAFF. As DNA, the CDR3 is TGCGCCAGCAGCTTGGGTGTCCCGGGCACTGAAGCTTTCTTT.

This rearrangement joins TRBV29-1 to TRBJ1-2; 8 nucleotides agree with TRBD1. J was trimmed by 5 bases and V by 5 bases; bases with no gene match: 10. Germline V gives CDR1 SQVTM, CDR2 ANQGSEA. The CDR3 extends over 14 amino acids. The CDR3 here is CSVLTGTGYYGYTF. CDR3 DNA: TGCAGCGTTTTGACCGGGACAGGATATTATGGCTACACCTTC.

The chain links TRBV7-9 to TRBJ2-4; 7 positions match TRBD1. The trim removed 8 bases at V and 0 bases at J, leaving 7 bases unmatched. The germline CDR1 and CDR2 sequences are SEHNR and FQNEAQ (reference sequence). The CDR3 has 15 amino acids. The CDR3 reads CASRGDSLAKNIQYF. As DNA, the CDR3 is TGTGCCAGCCGTGGGGACAGCCTAGCCAAAAACATTCAGTACTTC.

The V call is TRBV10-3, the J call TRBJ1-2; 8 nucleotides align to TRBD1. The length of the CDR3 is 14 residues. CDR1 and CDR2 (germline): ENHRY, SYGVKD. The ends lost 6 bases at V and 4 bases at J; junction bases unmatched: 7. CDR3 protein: CAIRPGQDFYGYTF. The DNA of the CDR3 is TGTGCCATCAGGCCGGGACAGGATTTCTATGGCTACACCTTC.

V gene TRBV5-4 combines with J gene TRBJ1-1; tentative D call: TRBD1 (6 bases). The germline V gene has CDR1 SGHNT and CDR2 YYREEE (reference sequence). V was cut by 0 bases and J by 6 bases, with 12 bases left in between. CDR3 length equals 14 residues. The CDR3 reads CASSLGAGVAEAFF. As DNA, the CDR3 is TGTGCCAGCAGCTTGGGGGCAGGGGTGGCTGAAGCTTTCTTT.

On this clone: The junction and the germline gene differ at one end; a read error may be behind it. The CDR3 reads CASSQDLGSGASVLTF. DNA of the CDR3: TGCGCCAGCAGCCAAGATCTGGGCTCTGGGGCCAGCGTCCTGACTTTC. The chain joins TRBV4-3 to TRBJ2-6; maybe TRBD1 (5 bases). The CDR3 has 16 amino acids. Germline CDR1 and CDR2: LGHNA and YSLEER.

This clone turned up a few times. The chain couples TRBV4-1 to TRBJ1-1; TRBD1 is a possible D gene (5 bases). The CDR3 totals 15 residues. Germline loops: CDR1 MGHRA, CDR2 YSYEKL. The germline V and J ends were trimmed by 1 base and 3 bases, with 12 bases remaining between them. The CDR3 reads CASSQVGGADTEAFF. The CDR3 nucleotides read TGCGCCAGCAGCCAAGTGGGGGGAGCTGACACTGAAGCTTTCTTT.

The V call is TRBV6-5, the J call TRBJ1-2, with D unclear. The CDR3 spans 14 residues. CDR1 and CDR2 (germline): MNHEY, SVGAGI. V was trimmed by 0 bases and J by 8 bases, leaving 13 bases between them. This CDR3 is CASSYSGGRRGYTF. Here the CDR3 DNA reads TGTGCCAGCAGTTACTCGGGAGGCCGTCGAGGCTACACCTTC.